The rows below give T cell receptor beta chains drawn from one sample of a study of identical twins. Each CDR3 protein gets one entry after TCRdb re-called the 5' RACE reads with MiXCR. The table lists 460,000 or so distinct CDR3 sequences, 13% to 15% of them singletons, with roughly 0.5% in the top ten. These records were also assigned to another study, of yellow fever vaccine responses in identical twins.

The sequencing sample was made of CD4+ T cells sorted from blood. These receptors were obtained from a woman younger than 30 in good health. The CDR3 runs from the conserved cysteine through the conserved F or W. D genes are given only for firm matches. Clone size is shown for a subset of rows, as once, few, many or a class of expanded clone.

j_call clone_size v_call d_call cdr3_nt cdr3_aa
TRBJ2-5 few TRBV9 NA TGTGCCAGCAGCGTAGGGGGTGACCCGGCGGAGACCCAGTACTTC CASSVGGDPAETQYF
TRBJ1-1 many TRBV7-8 NA TGTGCCAGCAGCTTAGCGCAGCCAAATGCTGAAGCTTTCTTT CASSLAQPNAEAFF
TRBJ2-2 NA TRBV20-1 NA TGCAGTGCTAGGGGATGGAGCGGGGAGCTGTTTTTT CSARGWSGELFF
TRBJ1-2 NA TRBV5-1 NA TGCGCCAGCAGCTTGGCCCGTGACGGCCACTATGGCTACACCTTC CASSLARDGHYGYTF
TRBJ1-1 few TRBV3-1 NA TGTGCCAGCAGCCAACTCGAAGGGAAGGGGAGAGGCACTGAAGCTTTCTTT CASSQLEGKGRGTEAFF
TRBJ1-5 many TRBV5-1 NA TGCGCCAGCAGCTTGGATTTGGGCAATCAGCCCCAGCATTTT CASSLDLGNQPQHF
TRBJ2-7 NA TRBV6-6 NA TGTGCCAGCAACCTTGGCTACGAGCAGTACTTC CASNLGYEQYF
TRBJ2-2 NA TRBV2 NA TGTGCCAGCAGTGGGGGGAGGCAGCTGAACACCGGGGAGCTGTTTTTT CASSGGRQLNTGELFF
TRBJ2-1 few TRBV7-9 NA TGTGCCAGCAGTGCCGGGGGGCAGTTCTTC CASSAGGQFF
TRBJ2-4 NA TRBV12-3/TRBV12-4 NA TGTGCCAGCAGTCTAACGACCTTAGCCAAAAACATTCAGTACTTC CASSLTTLAKNIQYF
TRBJ1-5 NA TRBV15 NA TGTGCCACCAGCAGAGCAGTGGGGGGTCAGCCCCAGCATTTT CATSRAVGGQPQHF
TRBJ2-3 NA TRBV20-1 TRBD2 TGCAGTGCTAGAGTCGGAGCGGGAGTTCGCACAGATACGCAGTATTTT CSARVGAGVRTDTQYF